The 23 T cell receptor beta chains in this list originate from one sample, sequenced in a study of blood T cell repertoires in COVID-19. Sequencing used immunoSEQ multiplex PCR; TCRdb keeps in-frame clones, though not all of them. The data hold under 200,000 clones, with 79% observed a single time. The specimen was PBMCs or T cells enriched from blood (not recorded which). The source of these receptors is a woman aged 70 to 79 in a cohort exposed to, infected with or recovered from COVID-19 (not recorded which).

J is TRBJ1-4 and V is TRBV11-2, with 10 positions matching TRBD1. Germline trimming cut 1 base from V and 5 bases from J; bases unmatched to any gene: 1. The CDR3 loop spans 15 amino acids. Germline V gene lookup returns CDR1 SGHAT and CDR2 FQNNGV. This CDR3 is CASSLGTGGNEKLFF. CDR3 coding DNA: TGTGCCAGCAGCTTAGGGACAGGGGGGAATGAAAAACTGTTTTTT.

This clone came up a few times. This chain links TRBV19 with TRBJ2-5, with D possibly TRBD2 on 5 matching bases. The CDR3 loop spans 15 amino acids. Trimming left V 1 base short and J 4 bases short, with 13 bases between. CDR1 LNHDA and CDR2 SQIVND come from the germline V gene (reference sequence). The DNA for the CDR3 is TGTGCCAGTAGTATAGGCCCTCCGGAGGCAGAGACCCAGTACTTC. The encoded protein is CASSIGPPEAETQYF.

The V gene is TRBV4-3, the J gene TRBJ2-7; D ambiguous. Germline V gene sequence: CDR1 LGHNA, CDR2 YSLEER. Trimming took 1 base from V and 3 from J, leaving 13 bases between them. This CDR3 is 15 amino acids long. In DNA, the CDR3 is TGCGCCAGCAGCCAAGGTGTGGGCTTCAACTACGAGCAGTACTTC. Protein: CASSQGVGFNYEQYF.

The rearrangement links TRBV28 to TRBJ2-7; 10 bases are shared with TRBD2. The V and J ends lost 5 bases and 5 bases, in that order; junction bases with no gene match: 15. Germline V CDR1 and CDR2: MDHEN, SYDVKM. This CDR3 region has 17 residues. Here the CDR3 reads CASSPRRGSSGSDEQYF. In DNA form, the CDR3 reads TGTGCCAGCAGTCCCAGGCGCGGGTCTAGCGGGAGTGACGAGCAGTACTTC.

The chain is built from TRBV5-1 and TRBJ2-5; 10 nucleotides agree with TRBD1. This CDR3 comprises 15 residues. Per the germline V gene, CDR1 is SGHRS and CDR2 is YFSETQ. The V segment lost 2 bases and the J segment 3 bases; nucleotides outside the gene matches: 4. The CDR3 DNA sequence: TGCGCCAGCAGCTTCGGGACAGGGGTAAAAGAGACCCAGTACTTC. Residues: CASSFGTGVKETQYF.

This clone was seen a handful of times. The chain links TRBV28 to TRBJ1-3; TRBD1 aligns across 7 bases. The ends lost 2 bases at V and 2 bases at J; junction bases unmatched: 9. The CDR3 consists of 17 residues. CDR1 and CDR2 (germline): MDHEN, SYDVKM. This CDR3 reads CASSLPPGQLAGNTIYF. The CDR3 bases are TGTGCCAGCAGTTTACCCCCGGGACAGCTTGCTGGAAACACCATATATTTT.

The gene calls are TRBV6-2 or TRBV6-3 and TRBJ2-7, with a tentative D call TRBD1 (6 bases). CDR3 length: 15 residues. CDR1 and CDR2 from the germline V gene are MNHEY and SVGEGT. The V gene lost 2 bases and the J gene lost 6 bases, with 17 bases spanning the gap. DNA for the CDR3: TGTGCCAGCAGTTACCTCACGACAGGTGTGGGCGAGCAGTACTTC. This gives the protein CASSYLTTGVGEQYF.

The chain has TRBV10-3 and TRBJ2-1; TRBD2 matches at 8 bases. CDR1 ENHRY and CDR2 SYGVKD come from the germline V gene. The CDR3 sequence is 16 residues long. Trimming at V came to 7 bases and at J to 7 bases, leaving 15 bases not matched to a gene. CDR3 DNA: TGTGCCATCATGAGTCATGAGCGCGGGAGGATTAATGAGCAGTTCTTC. This codes for CAIMSHERGRINEQFF.

The chain uses TRBV20-1 and TRBJ1-5, with a possible D match to TRBD1 (5 bases). The CDR3 length is 14 residues. The V end lost 6 bases, the J end lost 1 base, and 13 bases lay between the germline ends. Per the germline V gene, CDR1 is DFQATT and CDR2 is SNEGSKA (reference sequence). CDR3 bases: TGCAGTGCGAGTGGGGGGGGGAGCAATCAGCCCCAGCATTTT. It encodes CSASGGGSNQPQHF.

The rearrangement uses TRBV6-6 and TRBJ2-2; D call uncertain. CDR3 length: 15 residues. Germline values: CDR1 MNHNY, CDR2 SVGAGI (reference sequence). The V and J ends lost 2 bases and 3 bases respectively, with 10 bases between them. CDR3 DNA sequence: TGTGCCAGCAGTTACCCCGGTCTGGACACCGGGGAGCTGTTTTTT. Amino acids: CASSYPGLDTGELFF.

The genes are TRBV7-3 and TRBJ2-1; D possibly corresponds to TRBD2 (5 bases). There are 16 residues in the CDR3. Trimming took 5 bases from V and 0 from J, leaving 14 bases between them. Germline lookup yields CDR1 SGHTA and CDR2 FQGTGA. CDR3 nucleotide sequence: TGTGCCAGCAGCAAATACGGCGGGCCCTCCTACAATGAGCAGTTCTTC. Translated: CASSKYGGPSYNEQFF.

The gene calls are TRBV11-3 and TRBJ2-4, with 11 bases that match TRBD2. Unmatched junction bases numbered 3, after V lost 2 bases and J lost 9 bases. The germline gives CDR1 SGHNT, CDR2 YENEEA. The CDR3 spans 14 residues. The DNA of the CDR3 is TGTGCCAGCAGCTTAACTAGCGGGAGTGGCATTCAGTACTTC. Its translation is CASSLTSGSGIQYF.

The CDR3 protein is CASSLDGSALYEQYF. The CDR3 DNA reads TGTGCCAGCAGCTTGGACGGGAGCGCACTTTACGAGCAGTACTTC. The V gene is TRBV5-8, the J gene TRBJ2-7; the D gene is possibly TRBD2 (6 bases). This CDR3 region has 15 residues. V was clipped by 0 bases and J by 4 bases, with 14 bases between them. Germline CDR1 and CDR2: SGHTS and YDEGEE.

The CDR3 coding sequence is TGTGCCAGCAGAGGGCAGGGTAACGGCAAAAACATTCAGTACTTC. Translation: CASRGQGNGKNIQYF. The V call is TRBV5-4, the J call TRBJ2-4; tentatively, D is TRBD1 (5 bases). Germline V gene sequence: CDR1 SGHNT, CDR2 YYREEE (reference sequence). V was cut by 5 bases and J by 3 bases, with 15 bases left in between. The CDR3 loop spans 15 amino acids. The whole variable domain, remainder taken from reference TRBV5-4 and TRBJ2-4, is ETGVTQSPTHLIKTRGQQVTLRCSSQSGHNTVSWYQQALGQGPQFIFQYYREEENGRGNFPPRFSGLQFPNYSSELNVNALELDDSALYLCASRGQGNGKNIQYFGAGTRLSVL.

CDR3 nucleotides: TGTGCCAGCAGACGACCCGACAGGATAGGGCCCCAGCATTTT. It specifies CASRRPDRIGPQHF. The chain has TRBV28 and TRBJ1-5; D might be TRBD1 (6 bases). CDR1 and CDR2 from the germline V gene are MDHEN and SYDVKM. The CDR3 totals 14 residues. Trimming pared 6 bases from V and 9 bases from J, leaving 18 bases between.

The V and J genes are TRBV9 and TRBJ1-6; D may be TRBD1 (5 bases). The V end was cut by 4 bases, the J end by 11 bases, with 22 bases between. Germline V gene data show CDR1 as SGDLS and CDR2 as YYNGEE. CDR3 length equals 16 residues. In DNA form, the CDR3 reads TGTGCCAGCAGCCCAGCCGGCGGCAGGGCAGGAGCACCCCTCCACTTT. Translating gives CASSPAGGRAGAPLHF.

This chain links TRBV5-1 with TRBJ2-5; the match to TRBD2 covers 7 bases. The V gene's germline CDR1 is SGHRS and CDR2 YFSETQ. The CDR3 covers 14 residues. V shed 6 bases, J shed 2 bases, and the junction held 7 bases outside the gene matches. CDR3 coding DNA: TGCGCCAGCAACCAATTCGGGGGGCAAGAGACCCAGTACTTC. This gives the protein CASNQFGGQETQYF.

J is TRBJ2-2 and V is TRBV7-8; possibly TRBD1 for D (6 bases). CDR3 size: 17 residues. Germline V gene sequence: CDR1 SGHVS, CDR2 FQNEAQ. Trimming cost V 5 bases and J 4 bases, with 20 bases left between them. The CDR3 loop is CASSISGDLRGTGELFF. In nucleotides, the CDR3 is TGTGCCAGCAGCATTTCAGGGGACCTCCGGGGCACCGGGGAGCTGTTTTTT.

The rearrangement joins TRBV4-3 to TRBJ2-3; TRBD2 aligns across 7 bases. Germline V gene data show CDR1 as LGHNA and CDR2 as YSLEER. The CDR3 runs 16 residues. V was clipped by 0 bases and J by 0 bases; unmatched bases: 3. This chain's CDR3 is CASSQDGRGSTDTQYF. CDR3 sequence (DNA): TGCGCCAGCAGCCAAGATGGGCGGGGGAGCACAGATACGCAGTATTTT.

V is TRBV11-2 and J is TRBJ1-5; no reliable D call. This CDR3 contains 13 residues. Looked up from germline, CDR1 is SGHAT and CDR2 is FQNNGV. V lost 2 bases to trimming and J lost 9 bases, with 11 bases between them. CDR3 nucleotide sequence: TGTGCCAGCAGCTTAAGGACTGATACGCCCCAGCATTTT. The encoded protein is CASSLRTDTPQHF.

Only a few counts were recorded for this clone. The chain couples TRBV18 to TRBJ2-5; 11 positions match TRBD1. This CDR3 contains 15 residues. Germline V CDR1 and CDR2: KGHSH, LQKENI. The V gene end was trimmed by 3 bases and the J gene end by 5 bases; junction bases not matched to a gene: 5. CDR3 nucleotide sequence: TGTGCCAGCTCACCCGGACAGGGGGCGCGGGAGACCCAGTACTTC. Amino acids: CASSPGQGARETQYF.

The chain couples TRBV9 to TRBJ2-3, with TRBD1 as a possible D gene (5 bases). V dropped 2 bases and J dropped 2 bases, with 12 bases sitting between them. Germline CDR1 SGDLS, CDR2 YYNGEE. The CDR3 sequence is 15 residues long. The CDR3 coding sequence is TGTGCCAGCAGCGTCGGCCCTGGGGCCACAGATACGCAGTATTTT. This gives the protein CASSVGPGATDTQYF.

The CDR3: CASSLQGADQPQHF. In nucleotides, the CDR3 is TGTGCCAGCAGCTTACAGGGGGCTGATCAGCCCCAGCATTTT. The rearrangement links TRBV9 to TRBJ1-5; TRBD1 agrees at 9 bases. V lost 4 bases to trimming and J lost 5 bases; unmatched junction nucleotides: 4. The CDR3 spans 14 residues. CDR1 and CDR2 from the germline V gene are SGDLS and YYNGEE.